This T cell receptor (beta chain) derives from a study of somatic mutations in cytotoxic T cells in rheumatoid arthritis. The assay was immunoSEQ multiplex PCR, and TCRdb's table has in-frame clones only and misses some. The sample yields several thousand clones, 79% seen once. This clone has just one count. Other DNA sequences in the same sample also yield this CDR3. The V gene's germline CDR1 is SEHNR and CDR2 FQNEAQ (reference sequence). The CDR3 totals 13 residues. The J segment lost 8 bases and the V segment lost 5 bases, leaving 6 bases of the junction unmatched. The sequencing input was CD8+ T cells sorted from blood. This chain links TRBV7-9 with TRBJ2-1; 7 bases agree with TRBD2. The sequence derives from an adult with rheumatoid arthritis. The CDR3 loop reads CASSLRGVDEQFF. CDR3 nucleotide sequence: TGTGCCAGCAGCCTTCGGGGGGTCGATGAGCAGTTCTTC.